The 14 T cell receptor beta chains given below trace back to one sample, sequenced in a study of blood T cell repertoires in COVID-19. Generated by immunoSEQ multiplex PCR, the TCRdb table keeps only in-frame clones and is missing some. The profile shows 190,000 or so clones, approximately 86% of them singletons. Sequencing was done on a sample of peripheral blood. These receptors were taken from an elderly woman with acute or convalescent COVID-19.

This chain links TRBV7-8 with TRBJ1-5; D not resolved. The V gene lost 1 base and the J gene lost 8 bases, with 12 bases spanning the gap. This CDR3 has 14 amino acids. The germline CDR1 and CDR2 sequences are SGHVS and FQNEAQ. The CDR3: CASSLDRFMEPQHF. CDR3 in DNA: TGTGCCAGCAGCTTAGATCGGTTCATGGAGCCCCAGCATTTT. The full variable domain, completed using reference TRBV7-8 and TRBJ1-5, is GAGVSQSPRYKVAKRGQDVALRCDPISGHVSLFWYQQALGQGPEFLTYFQNEAQLDKSGLPSDRFFAERPEGSVSTLKIQRTQQEDSAVYLCASSLDRFMEPQHFGDGTRLSIL.

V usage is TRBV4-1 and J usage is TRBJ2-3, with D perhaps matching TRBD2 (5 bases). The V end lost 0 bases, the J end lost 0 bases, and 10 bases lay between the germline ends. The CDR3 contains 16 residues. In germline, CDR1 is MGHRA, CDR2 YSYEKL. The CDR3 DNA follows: TGCGCCAGCAGCCAAGATCGGGGTGCCAGCACAGATACGCAGTATTTT. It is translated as CASSQDRGASTDTQYF.

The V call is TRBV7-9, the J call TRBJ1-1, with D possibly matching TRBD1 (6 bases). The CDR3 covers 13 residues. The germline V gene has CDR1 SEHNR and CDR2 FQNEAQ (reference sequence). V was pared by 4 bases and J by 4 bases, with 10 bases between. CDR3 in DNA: TGTGCCAGCAGCTCGACAGGCCTCACTGAAGCTTTCTTT. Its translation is CASSSTGLTEAFF.

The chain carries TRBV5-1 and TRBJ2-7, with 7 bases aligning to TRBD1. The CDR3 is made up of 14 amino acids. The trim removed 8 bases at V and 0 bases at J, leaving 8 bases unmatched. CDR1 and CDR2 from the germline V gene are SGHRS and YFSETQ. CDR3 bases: TGCGCCAGTAAAAAGACAGGGCCCTCCTACGAGCAGTACTTC. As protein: CASKKTGPSYEQYF.

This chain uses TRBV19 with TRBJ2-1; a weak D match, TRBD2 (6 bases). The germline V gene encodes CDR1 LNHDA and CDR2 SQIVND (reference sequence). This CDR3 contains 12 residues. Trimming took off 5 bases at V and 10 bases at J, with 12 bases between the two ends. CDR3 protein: CASSSGVREQFF. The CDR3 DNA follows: TGTGCCAGTAGTTCGGGGGTGCGCGAGCAGTTCTTC.

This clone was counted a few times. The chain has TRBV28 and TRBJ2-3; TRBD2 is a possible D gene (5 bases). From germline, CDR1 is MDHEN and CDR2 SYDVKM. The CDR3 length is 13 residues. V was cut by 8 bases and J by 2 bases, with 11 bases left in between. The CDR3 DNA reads TGTGCCAGCGTGCGTCGGGACACAGATACGCAGTATTTT. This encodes CASVRRDTDTQYF.

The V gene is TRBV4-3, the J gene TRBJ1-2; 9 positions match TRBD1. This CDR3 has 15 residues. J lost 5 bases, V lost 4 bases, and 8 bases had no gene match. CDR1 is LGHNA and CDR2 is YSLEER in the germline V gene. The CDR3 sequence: CASSPDRDRVYGYTF. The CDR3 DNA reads TGCGCCAGCAGCCCAGACCGGGACAGGGTGTATGGCTACACCTTC.

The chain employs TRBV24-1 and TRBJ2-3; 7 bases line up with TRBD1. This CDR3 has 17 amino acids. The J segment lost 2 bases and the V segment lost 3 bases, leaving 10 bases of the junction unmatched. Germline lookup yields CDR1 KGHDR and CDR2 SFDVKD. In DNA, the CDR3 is TGTGCCACCAGTGATCCGAAACCGGGACAGATCACAGATACGCAGTATTTT. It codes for CATSDPKPGQITDTQYF.

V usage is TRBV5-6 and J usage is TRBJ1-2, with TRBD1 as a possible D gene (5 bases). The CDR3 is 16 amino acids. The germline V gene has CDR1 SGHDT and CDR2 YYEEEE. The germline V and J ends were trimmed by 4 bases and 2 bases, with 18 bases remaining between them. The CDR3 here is CASSQYPPRGNYGYTF. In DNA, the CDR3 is TGTGCCAGCAGCCAATACCCCCCCCGGGGGAACTATGGCTACACCTTC.

The CDR3 loop reads CASSFTDSLMGEQYF. CDR3 coding DNA: TGTGCCAGCAGCTTTACAGACAGCCTTATGGGCGAGCAGTACTTC. The rearrangement joins TRBV7-9 to TRBJ2-7; tentative D call: TRBD1 (5 bases). V gave up 3 bases and J gave up 6 bases, with 18 bases separating them. CDR3 length: 15 residues. Germline CDR1 is SEHNR and CDR2 is FQNEAQ (reference sequence).

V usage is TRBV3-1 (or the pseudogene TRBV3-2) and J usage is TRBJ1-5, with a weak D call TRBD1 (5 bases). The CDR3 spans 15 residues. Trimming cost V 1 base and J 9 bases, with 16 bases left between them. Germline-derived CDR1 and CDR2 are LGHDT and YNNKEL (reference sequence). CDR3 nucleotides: TGTGCCAGCAGCCAAGGGGGGGGGTTTGCAGGGCCCCAGCATTTT. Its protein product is CASSQGGGFAGPQHF.

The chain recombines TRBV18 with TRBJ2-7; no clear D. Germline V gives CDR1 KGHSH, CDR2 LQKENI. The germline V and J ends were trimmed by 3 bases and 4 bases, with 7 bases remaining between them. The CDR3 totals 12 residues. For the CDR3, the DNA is TGTGCCAGCTCACCTCAGATGTACGAGCAGTACTTC. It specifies CASSPQMYEQYF.

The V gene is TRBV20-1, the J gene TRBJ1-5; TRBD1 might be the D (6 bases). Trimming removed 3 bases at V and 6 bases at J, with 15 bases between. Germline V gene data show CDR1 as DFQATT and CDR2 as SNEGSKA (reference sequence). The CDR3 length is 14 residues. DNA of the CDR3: TGCAGTGCTAGTAGGCAGGGGCAGAGTCAGCCCCAGCATTTT. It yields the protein CSASRQGQSQPQHF.

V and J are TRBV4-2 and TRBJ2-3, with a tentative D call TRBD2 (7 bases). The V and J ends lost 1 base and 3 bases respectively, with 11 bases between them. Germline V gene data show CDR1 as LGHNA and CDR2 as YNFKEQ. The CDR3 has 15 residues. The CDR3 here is CASSQVGGGTDTQYF. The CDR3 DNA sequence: TGTGCCAGCAGCCAAGTAGGGGGGGGGACAGATACGCAGTATTTT.